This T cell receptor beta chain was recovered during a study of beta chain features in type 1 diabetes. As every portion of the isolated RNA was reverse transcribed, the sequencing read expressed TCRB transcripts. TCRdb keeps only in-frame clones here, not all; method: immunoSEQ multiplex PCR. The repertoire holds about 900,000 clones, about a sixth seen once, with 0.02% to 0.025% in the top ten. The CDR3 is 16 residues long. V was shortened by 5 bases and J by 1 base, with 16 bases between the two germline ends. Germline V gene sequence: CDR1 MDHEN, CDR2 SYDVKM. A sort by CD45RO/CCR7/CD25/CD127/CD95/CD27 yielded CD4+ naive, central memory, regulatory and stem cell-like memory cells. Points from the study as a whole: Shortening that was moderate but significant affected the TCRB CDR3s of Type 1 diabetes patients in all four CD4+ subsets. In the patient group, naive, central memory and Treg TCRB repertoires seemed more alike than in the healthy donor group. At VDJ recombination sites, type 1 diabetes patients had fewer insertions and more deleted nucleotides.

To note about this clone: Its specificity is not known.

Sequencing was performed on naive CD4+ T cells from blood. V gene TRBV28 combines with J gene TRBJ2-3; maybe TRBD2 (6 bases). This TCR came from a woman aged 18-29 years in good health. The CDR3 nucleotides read TGTGCCAGCAGTCTACCTACTAGCTTCGGCACAGATACGCAGTATTTT. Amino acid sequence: CASSLPTSFGTDTQYF.